This TCR beta chain was sequenced in a study of blood T cells in healthy people across ages. Alongside a J-beta primer mix, a sample-barcoded 5' primer served in a second PCR lasting about 7 to 11 cycles. Researchers report that a template-switch adaptor with 12 random nucleotides tagged each cDNA molecule. A single record per CDR3 protein comes from TCRdb applying MiXCR to the 5' RACE reads. The sample lists some 760,000 distinct CDR3 sequences, around 25% occurring once. This CDR3 comprises 15 residues. CDR1 and CDR2 (germline): DFQATT, SNEGSKA (reference sequence). Losses at the gene ends were 5 bases for V and 8 bases for J; bases not matched to a gene: 12. The sample was also linked to a second study, of T cells of mothers and their children.

The gene calls are TRBV20-1 and TRBJ2-1; 10 bases map to TRBD2. Sequenced sample: blood. This receptor was obtained from a boy between 10 and 17 years old in good health. The CDR3 DNA reads as TGCAGTGCTGACACGACTAGCGGGCCGAACTATGAGCAGTTCTTC. It encodes CSADTTSGPNYEQFF.